This T cell receptor (beta chain) emerged from a study of blood T cell repertoires in COVID-19. Study summary: Donors in the United States, Italy and Spain gave samples during acute or convalescent COVID-19. Sample material is recorded as cDNA or gDNA derived from T cells, B-cell-depleted T cells, or PBMCs.

Only in-frame clones appear in the TCRdb table, and some are missing; sequencing was by immunoSEQ multiplex PCR. This table holds 60,000 to 65,000 clones, approximately 79% found once. This clone has ten or more counts. The CDR3 is 14 amino acids. Looked up from germline, CDR1 is MNHEY and CDR2 is SVGEGT. V was shortened by 0 bases and J by 3 bases, with 7 bases between the two germline ends. The specimen sequenced was peripheral blood. The sequence was collected from a woman aged 80 or over with active or convalescent COVID-19. V and J are TRBV6-2 or TRBV6-3 and TRBJ2-3; no firm D call. In DNA form, the CDR3 reads TGTGCCAGCAGTTACTCGCCGGAGACAGATACGCAGTATTTT. Translation gives CASSYSPETDTQYF.